This T cell receptor (beta chain) was profiled in a study of T cells in Graves' hyperthyroidism and ophthalmopathy. V lost 4 bases and J lost 1, with 19 bases in between. CDR1 and CDR2 from the germline V gene are SNHLY and FYNNEI. This CDR3 is 17 amino acids long. TCR beta CDR3 region amplification was performed from RNA transcripts. HTBI primers were the set used in a first-round RT-PCR of the TCR CDR3. TCRdb passed the multiplex PCR reads through MiXCR, listing each CDR3 protein once. The sample includes 300,000 to 400,000 distinct CDR3 sequences, approximately 17% of them seen just once. A note on this clonotype: A much larger clone sits a single nucleotide away, making a read error possible. Because the CDR3 is missing its conserved closing phenylalanine or tryptophan, this is likely a read error.

Sequenced: blood. The J gene is TRBJ2-5, the V gene TRBV2; D is unresolved. This receptor was taken from a man between 18 and 35 years old with Graves' ophthalmopathy. The CDR3 loop reads CASSGSAGSVVQETQYL. CDR3 DNA: TGTGCCAGCAGTGGGTCTGCCGGCTCCGTAGTCCAAGAGACCCAGTACCTC.